This T cell receptor beta chain was captured in a study of neurological immune-mediated disorders. Whole-study findings and limits: HTLV-1-associated myelopathy ranked highest for TCR clonal expansion and multiple sclerosis lowest, beneath healthy controls. There were no CDR3 amino acid sequences shared by expanded clones across subjects, a result suggesting private repertoires in all groups.

TCRdb processed the 5' RACE reads anew with MiXCR; each CDR3 protein has one entry. The sample holds about 90,000 distinct CDR3 sequences, less than 15% seen once. Concerning this clonotype: Its antigen is as yet unknown.

From germline, CDR1 is SGHAT and CDR2 FQDESV (reference sequence). The CDR3 covers 15 residues. The V gene lost 3 bases and the J gene lost 5 bases, with 16 bases spanning the gap. Time point denoted: longitudinal time-point 2. Sequenced material: PBMCs. The genes are TRBV11-1 and TRBJ2-5; D gene ambiguous. The clonotype originates from a female donor with HTLV-1-associated myelopathy (HAM/TSP). The CDR3 DNA reads TGTGCCAGCAGCTTGGGTTTTCAGGTTGAGGAGACCCAGTACTTC. It encodes CASSLGFQVEETQYF. The full variable domain, with the rest looked up from reference TRBV11-1 and TRBJ2-5, is EAEVAQSPRYKITEKSQAVAFWCDPISGHATLYWYRQILGQGPELLVQFQDESVVDDSQLPKDRFSAERLKGVDSTLKIQPAELGDSAMYLCASSLGFQVEETQYFGPGTRLLVL.